Presented here are 15 T cell receptor beta chains from one specimen sequenced in a study of T cells after yellow fever vaccination. TCRdb itself ran the 5' RACE reads through MiXCR, one entry per CDR3 protein. The sample has 400,000 to 650,000 distinct CDR3 sequences; 20% to 25% are singletons. Sequenced here: PBMCs, sampled approximately 20 days after the first yellow fever vaccination. These receptor sequences come from a young man who received the YFV17D yellow fever vaccine.

Written as DNA, the CDR3 is TGTGCCAGCAGTGAGAGCCAGGGTAATGAAAAACTGTTTTTT. It translates to CASSESQGNEKLFF. This chain links TRBV6-1 with TRBJ1-4, with TRBD1 as a possible D gene (5 bases). In germline, CDR1 is MNHNS, CDR2 SASEGT. Trimming cost V 3 bases and J 4 bases, with 9 bases left between them. This CDR3 comprises 14 residues.

V is TRBV6-1 and J is TRBJ2-3, with TRBD2 matching 10 bases. Germline trimming cut 2 bases from V and 6 bases from J; bases unmatched to any gene: 8. CDR1 and CDR2 (germline): MNHNS, SASEGT. CDR3 length: 16 amino acids. The DNA of the CDR3 is TGTGCCAGCAGTGAAAAGCGGGGGGGCATCGGGGATACGCAGTATTTT. Translated, it gives CASSEKRGGIGDTQYF.

This clonotype was counted only a few times. The chain carries TRBV9 and TRBJ2-1; D is ambiguous. Germline CDR1 SGDLS, CDR2 YYNGEE. The CDR3 loop spans 13 amino acids. With 1 base removed from V and 4 bases from J, the gap between germline ends came to 6 bases. CDR3 residues: CASSVSEYNEQFF. CDR3 in DNA: TGTGCCAGCAGCGTATCTGAATACAATGAGCAGTTCTTC.

Turning to this clonotype: The junction departs from germline at one end; a sequencing error may be responsible. V and J are TRBV20-1 and TRBJ1-5; 7 bases are shared with TRBD1. CDR3 length: 16 amino acids. CDR1 DFQATT and CDR2 SNEGSKA come from the germline V gene (reference sequence). Here the CDR3 reads CCARAPQGDRNQPQHF. The CDR3 nucleotides read TGCTGTGCTAGAGCCCCGCAGGGGGATAGGAATCAGCCCCAGCATTTT.

This clonotype has a handful of counts. The V gene is TRBV29-1, the J gene TRBJ2-3; D gene unclear. Germline V gives CDR1 SQVTM, CDR2 ANQGSEA. V was shortened by 6 bases and J by 2 bases, with 3 bases between the two germline ends. This CDR3 has 10 amino acids. The CDR3 sequence: CSVNTDTQYF. DNA of the CDR3: TGCAGCGTCAACACAGATACGCAGTATTTT.

The rearrangement links TRBV7-2 to TRBJ2-7, with D perhaps given as TRBD1 or TRBD2 (7 bases each). V lost 3 bases to trimming and J lost 4 bases, with 13 bases between them. The germline CDR1 and CDR2 sequences are SGHTA and FQGNSA. CDR3 length: 14 residues. In DNA form, the CDR3 reads TGTGCCAGCAGCTTCTCCAGGGGGGGATACGAGCAGTACGTC. It specifies CASSFSRGGYEQYV.

This clonotype was found a few times. V gene TRBV28 combines with J gene TRBJ2-7, with D perhaps TRBD2 (5 bases). Trimming cost V 5 bases and J 3 bases, with 8 bases left between them. Germline assignment: CDR1 MDHEN and CDR2 SYDVKM. This CDR3 has 12 residues. The CDR3 reads CASSHRGYEQYV. The CDR3 nucleotides are TGTGCCAGCAGTCACCGGGGCTACGAGCAGTACGTC.

The rearrangement joins TRBV10-3 to TRBJ1-1; TRBD1 agrees at 7 bases. Looked up from germline, CDR1 is ENHRY and CDR2 is SYGVKD. This CDR3 is built from 14 residues. Losses at the gene ends were 5 bases for V and 1 base for J; bases not matched to a gene: 4. The chain's CDR3 is CAISLGGGNTEAFF. The CDR3 DNA follows: TGTGCCATCAGTTTAGGGGGCGGGAACACTGAAGCTTTCTTT.

The chain carries TRBV11-2 and TRBJ2-3, with a tentative D call TRBD2 (5 bases). Per germline, CDR1 SGHAT and CDR2 FQNNGV. This CDR3 has 19 amino acids. The germline V and J ends were trimmed by 0 bases and 4 bases, with 23 bases remaining between them. For the CDR3, the DNA is TGTGCCAGCAGCTTAGATTTCGTAAGGACTTCCGGAAGGTCAGATACGCAGTATTTT. Residues: CASSLDFVRTSGRSDTQYF.

The chain recombines TRBV20-1 with TRBJ2-5; a possible D gene is TRBD1 (6 bases). This CDR3 contains 14 residues. Germline lookup yields CDR1 DFQATT and CDR2 SNEGSKA (reference sequence). V gave up 3 bases and J gave up 5 bases, with 16 bases separating them. The CDR3 loop reads CSARQTGGVETQYF. The CDR3 nucleotides read TGCAGTGCTAGGCAGACAGGTGGGGTGGAGACCCAGTACTTC.

This clonotype was picked up a small number of times. The genes are TRBV10-2 and TRBJ2-5; 15 bases line up with TRBD2. Germline CDR1 reads WSHSY; CDR2 reads SAAADI. Trimming took 4 bases from V and 5 from J; bases not matched to a gene: 11. The CDR3 totals 18 residues. CDR3 bases: TGCGCCAGCAGTGGCAGGACTAGCGGGGGGGCTAGAACGGAGACCCAGTACTTC. This codes for CASSGRTSGGARTETQYF.

The rearrangement uses TRBV4-3 and TRBJ2-1; 9 positions agree with TRBD2. CDR1 LGHNA and CDR2 YSLEER come from the germline V gene. J lost 2 bases, V lost 3 bases, and 11 bases had no gene match. The CDR3 sequence is 18 residues long. The CDR3 loop reads CASSQESVSGSAYNEQFF. The CDR3 bases are TGCGCCAGCAGCCAGGAAAGCGTTAGCGGGAGCGCCTACAATGAGCAGTTCTTC.

This clonotype has just a few counts. The genes are TRBV6-1 and TRBJ2-1; D is perhaps TRBD2 (5 bases). The germline CDR1 and CDR2 sequences are MNHNS and SASEGT. Trimming left V 6 bases short and J 10 bases short, with 10 bases between. The CDR3 extends over 11 amino acids. The CDR3 nucleotides read TGTGCCAGCAGGATCCCGGGGGAGCAGTTCTTC. Translated: CASRIPGEQFF.

This clonotype was counted only a few times. V is TRBV9 and J is TRBJ2-2; D call uncertain. Trimming took 1 base from V and 6 from J, leaving 7 bases between them. CDR3 length equals 13 residues. Germline loops: CDR1 SGDLS, CDR2 YYNGEE. CDR3 coding DNA: TGTGCCAGCAGCGTACGTGGTGCCGGGGAGCTGTTTTTT. Its translation is CASSVRGAGELFF.

The chain couples TRBV19 to TRBJ2-2; D is uncertain. The CDR3 covers 13 residues. V lost 4 bases, J lost 4 bases, and 7 bases lay in between. Germline assignment: CDR1 LNHDA and CDR2 SQIVND (reference sequence). The CDR3 sequence is CASSRTATGELFF. DNA for the CDR3: TGTGCCAGTAGTAGAACAGCCACCGGGGAGCTGTTTTTT.